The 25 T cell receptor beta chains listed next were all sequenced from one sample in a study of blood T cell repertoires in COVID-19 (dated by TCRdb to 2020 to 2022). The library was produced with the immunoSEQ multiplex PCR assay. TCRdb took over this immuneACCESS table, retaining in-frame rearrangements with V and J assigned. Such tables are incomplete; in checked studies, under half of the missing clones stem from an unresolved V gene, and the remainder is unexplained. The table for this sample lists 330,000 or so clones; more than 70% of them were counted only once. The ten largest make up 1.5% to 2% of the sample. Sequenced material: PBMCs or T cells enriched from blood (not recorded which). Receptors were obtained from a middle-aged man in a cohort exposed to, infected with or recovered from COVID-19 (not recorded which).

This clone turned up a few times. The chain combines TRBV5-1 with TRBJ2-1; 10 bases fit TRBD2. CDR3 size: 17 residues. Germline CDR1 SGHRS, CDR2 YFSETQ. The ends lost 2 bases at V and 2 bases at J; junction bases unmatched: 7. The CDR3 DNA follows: TGCGCCAGCAGCTTTCCCCCTAGCGGGAGCGCCTACAATGAGCAGTTCTTC. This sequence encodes CASSFPPSGSAYNEQFF.

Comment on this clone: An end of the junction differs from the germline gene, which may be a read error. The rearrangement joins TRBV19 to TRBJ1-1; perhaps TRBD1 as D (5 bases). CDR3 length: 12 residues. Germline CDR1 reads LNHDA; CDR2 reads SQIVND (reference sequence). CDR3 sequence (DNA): TGTGCCAGTAGTACACCCCCTCACGACAGCACTTTT. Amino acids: CASSTPPHDSTF.

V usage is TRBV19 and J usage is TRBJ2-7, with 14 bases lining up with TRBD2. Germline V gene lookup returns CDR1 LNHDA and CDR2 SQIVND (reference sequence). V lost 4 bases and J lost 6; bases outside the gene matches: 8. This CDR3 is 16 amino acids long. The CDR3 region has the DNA TGTGCCAGTAGTACCCGACTAGCGGGAGGGCCCGGCGAGCAGTACTTC. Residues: CASSTRLAGGPGEQYF.

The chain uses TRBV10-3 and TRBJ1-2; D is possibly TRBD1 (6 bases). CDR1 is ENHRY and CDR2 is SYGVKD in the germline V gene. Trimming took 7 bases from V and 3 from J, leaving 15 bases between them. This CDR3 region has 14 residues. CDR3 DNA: TGTGCCATCACCGAGGGCCACAGGGACTATGGCTACACCTTC. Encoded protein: CAITEGHRDYGYTF.

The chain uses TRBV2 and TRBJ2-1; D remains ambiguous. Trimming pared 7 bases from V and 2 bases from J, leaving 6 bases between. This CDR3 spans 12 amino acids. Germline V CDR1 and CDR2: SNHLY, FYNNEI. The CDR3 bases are TGTGCCAGCAAAACTACCTACAATGAGCAGTTCTTC. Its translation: CASKTTYNEQFF.

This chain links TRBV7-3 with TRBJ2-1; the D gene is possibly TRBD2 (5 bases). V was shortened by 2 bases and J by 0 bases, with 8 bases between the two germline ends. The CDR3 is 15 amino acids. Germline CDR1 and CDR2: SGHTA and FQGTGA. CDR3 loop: CASSLLGGSYNEQFF. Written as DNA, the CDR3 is TGTGCCAGCAGCTTACTCGGAGGCTCCTACAATGAGCAGTTCTTC.

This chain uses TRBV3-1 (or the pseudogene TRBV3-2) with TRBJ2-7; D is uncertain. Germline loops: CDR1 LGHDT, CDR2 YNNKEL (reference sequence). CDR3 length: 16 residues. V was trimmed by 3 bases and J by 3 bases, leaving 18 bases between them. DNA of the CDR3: TGTGCCAGCAGCCAGTTGCTCAGTCAGGCTGGCTACGAGCAGTACTTC. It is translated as CASSQLLSQAGYEQYF.

CDR3 protein: CASSLRTGIDGYTF. CDR3 DNA: TGTGCCAGCAGCTTAAGGACAGGGATCGATGGCTACACCTTC. V is TRBV7-9 and J is TRBJ1-2, with TRBD1 matching over 8 bases. The ends lost 2 bases at V and 6 bases at J; junction bases unmatched: 5. Germline-derived CDR1 and CDR2 are SEHNR and FQNEAQ (reference sequence). The CDR3 has 14 amino acids.

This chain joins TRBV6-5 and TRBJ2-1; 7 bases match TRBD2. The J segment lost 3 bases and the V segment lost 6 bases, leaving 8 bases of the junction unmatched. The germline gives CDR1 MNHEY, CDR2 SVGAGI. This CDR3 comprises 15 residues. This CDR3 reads CASSPTSRGYNEQFF. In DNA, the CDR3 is TGTGCCAGCAGCCCGACTAGCAGAGGCTACAATGAGCAGTTCTTC.

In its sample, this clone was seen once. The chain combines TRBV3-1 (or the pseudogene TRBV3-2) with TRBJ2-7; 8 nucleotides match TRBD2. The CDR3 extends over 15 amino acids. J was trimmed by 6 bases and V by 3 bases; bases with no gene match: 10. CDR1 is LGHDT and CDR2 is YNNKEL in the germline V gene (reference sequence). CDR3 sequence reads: CASSHGGRPEVEQYF. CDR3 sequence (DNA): TGTGCCAGCAGCCATGGCGGGAGGCCGGAGGTCGAGCAGTACTTC.

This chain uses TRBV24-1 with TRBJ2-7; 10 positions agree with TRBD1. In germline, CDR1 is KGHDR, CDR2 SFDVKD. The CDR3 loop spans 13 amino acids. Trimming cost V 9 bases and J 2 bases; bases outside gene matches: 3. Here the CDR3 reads CATGQGETYEQYF. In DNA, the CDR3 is TGTGCCACCGGACAGGGGGAGACCTACGAGCAGTACTTC.

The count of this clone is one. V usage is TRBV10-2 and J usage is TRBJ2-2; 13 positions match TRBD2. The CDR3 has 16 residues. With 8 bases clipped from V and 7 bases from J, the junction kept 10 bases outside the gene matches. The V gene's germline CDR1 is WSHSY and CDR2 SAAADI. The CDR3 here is CASGTGTSGNDGELFF. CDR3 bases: TGCGCCAGCGGAACCGGGACTAGCGGGAACGACGGGGAGCTGTTTTTT.

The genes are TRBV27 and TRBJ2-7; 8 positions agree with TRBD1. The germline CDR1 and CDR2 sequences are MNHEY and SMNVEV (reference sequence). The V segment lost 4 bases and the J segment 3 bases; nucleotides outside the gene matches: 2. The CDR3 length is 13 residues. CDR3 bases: TGTGCCAGCAGTTCAGGACAGGGCTACGAGCAGTACTTC. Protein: CASSSGQGYEQYF.

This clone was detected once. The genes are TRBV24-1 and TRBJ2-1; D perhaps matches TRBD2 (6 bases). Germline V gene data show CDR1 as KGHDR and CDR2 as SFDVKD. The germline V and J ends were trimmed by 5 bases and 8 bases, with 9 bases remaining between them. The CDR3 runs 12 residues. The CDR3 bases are TGTGCCACCAGTGTGGAGGGCCATGAGCAGTTCTTC. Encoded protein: CATSVEGHEQFF.

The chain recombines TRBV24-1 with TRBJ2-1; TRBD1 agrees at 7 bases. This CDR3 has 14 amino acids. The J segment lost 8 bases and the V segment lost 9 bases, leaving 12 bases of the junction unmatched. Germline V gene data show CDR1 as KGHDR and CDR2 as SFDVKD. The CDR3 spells CATDRVKLVDEQFF. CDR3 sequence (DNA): TGTGCCACCGACAGGGTCAAATTAGTGGATGAGCAGTTCTTC.

CDR3 protein: CASSQDPGQGNYGYTF. CDR3 nucleotides: TGTGCCAGCAGCCAAGACCCGGGACAGGGCAACTATGGCTACACCTTC. The J gene is TRBJ1-2, the V gene TRBV4-2; 9 bases line up with TRBD1. The germline gives CDR1 LGHNA, CDR2 YNFKEQ. V dropped 0 bases and J dropped 2; count of bases not matched to a gene: 4. The length of the CDR3 is 16 residues.

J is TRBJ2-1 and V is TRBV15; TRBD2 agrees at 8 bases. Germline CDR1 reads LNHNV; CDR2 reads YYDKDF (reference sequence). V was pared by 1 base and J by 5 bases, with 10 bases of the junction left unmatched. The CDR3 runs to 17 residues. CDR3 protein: CATSRGLAGGGNNEQFF. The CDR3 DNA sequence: TGTGCCACCAGCAGAGGTCTGGCGGGAGGAGGTAACAATGAGCAGTTCTTC.

CDR3 residues: CASSGQGSGTNEKLFF. CDR3 coding DNA: TGCGCCAGCAGTGGACAGGGAAGTGGAACTAATGAAAAACTGTTTTTT. The chain employs TRBV5-1 and TRBJ1-4; 8 nucleotides line up with TRBD1. Germline values: CDR1 SGHRS, CDR2 YFSETQ. The junction had 7 bases not matched to a gene; V was cut back by 5 bases and J by 1 base. This CDR3 has 16 residues.

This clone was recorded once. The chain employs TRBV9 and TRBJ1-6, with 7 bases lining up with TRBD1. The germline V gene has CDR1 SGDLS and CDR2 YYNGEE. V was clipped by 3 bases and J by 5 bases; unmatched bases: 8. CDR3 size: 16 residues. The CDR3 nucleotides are TGTGCCAGCAGCGAATACAGGGGTACGGATAATTCACCCCTCCACTTT. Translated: CASSEYRGTDNSPLHF.

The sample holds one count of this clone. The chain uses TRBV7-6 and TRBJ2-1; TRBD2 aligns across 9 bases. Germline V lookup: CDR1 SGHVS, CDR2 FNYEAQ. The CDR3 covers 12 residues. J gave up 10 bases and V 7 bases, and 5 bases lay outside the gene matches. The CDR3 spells CASTILAGEQFF. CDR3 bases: TGTGCCAGCACCATTCTAGCGGGAGAGCAGTTCTTC.

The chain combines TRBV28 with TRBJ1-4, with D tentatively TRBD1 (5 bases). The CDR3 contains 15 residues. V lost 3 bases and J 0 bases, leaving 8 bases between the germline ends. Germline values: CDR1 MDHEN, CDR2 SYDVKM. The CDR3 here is CASSFLTATNEKLFF. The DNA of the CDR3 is TGTGCCAGCAGTTTTTTGACAGCAACTAATGAAAAACTGTTTTTT. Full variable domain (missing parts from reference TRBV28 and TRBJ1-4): DVKVTQSSRYLVKRTGEKVFLECVQDMDHENMFWYRQDPGLGLRLIYFSYDVKMKEKGDIPEGYSVSREKKERFSLILESASTNQTSMYLCASSFLTATNEKLFFGSGTQLSVL.

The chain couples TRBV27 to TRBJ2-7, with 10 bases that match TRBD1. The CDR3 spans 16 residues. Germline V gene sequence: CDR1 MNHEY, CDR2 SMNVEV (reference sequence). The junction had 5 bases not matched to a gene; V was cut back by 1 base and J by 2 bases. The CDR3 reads CASSLLGDRGPYEQYF. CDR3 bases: TGTGCCAGCAGTTTATTGGGGGACAGGGGCCCCTACGAGCAGTACTTC.

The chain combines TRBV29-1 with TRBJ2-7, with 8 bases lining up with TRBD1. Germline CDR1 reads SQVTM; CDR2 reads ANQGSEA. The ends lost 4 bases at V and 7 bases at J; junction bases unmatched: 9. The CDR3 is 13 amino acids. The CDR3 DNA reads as TGCAGCGTTGGCCGGCAGGGGGCTGGAGAGCAGTACTTC. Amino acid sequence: CSVGRQGAGEQYF.

Here the CDR3 reads CASSQGSFQPQHF. In DNA form, the CDR3 reads TGTGCCAGCAGCCAGGGCAGCTTTCAGCCCCAGCATTTT. The genes are TRBV14 and TRBJ1-5; D is undetermined. The V gene lost 3 bases and the J gene lost 6 bases, with 9 bases spanning the gap. Germline V CDR1 and CDR2: SGHDN, FVKESK. The length of the CDR3 is 13 residues.

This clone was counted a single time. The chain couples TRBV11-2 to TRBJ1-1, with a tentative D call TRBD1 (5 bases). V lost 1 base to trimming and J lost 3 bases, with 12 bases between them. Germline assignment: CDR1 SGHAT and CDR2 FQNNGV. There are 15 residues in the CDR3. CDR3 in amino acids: CASSLAGGSHTEAFF. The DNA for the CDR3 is TGTGCCAGCAGCTTAGCTGGGGGGAGTCACACTGAAGCTTTCTTT.